Listed here is a single T cell receptor beta chain. No infections or other immune events were documented during collection. The data were taken from a study of identifying expanded T cells in peripheral blood. This CDR3 has 13 residues. The repertoire was sequenced with immunoSEQ multiplex PCR; TCRdb's copy has only in-frame clones and lacks some. Of tens of thousands of clones in the sample, approximately 86% were seen once. Sequencing used blood. The receptor's source is a person aged 18 to 75 in good health. The genes are TRBV21-1 and TRBJ1-1. TRBV21-1 is assigned pseudogene status. Written as DNA, the CDR3 is TGTGCCAGCAGCAAAAGGTGTAAGTCTGAAGCTTTCTTT. Translating it yields CASSKRCKSEAFF.